This TCR beta chain was sequenced for a study of control samples from healthy donors and cancer patients. The data were produced by immunoSEQ multiplex PCR, yet TCRdb's version contains in-frame clones alone and is incomplete. The sample records around 100,000 clones, around 89% being singletons. The V gene's germline CDR1 is SGHRS and CDR2 YFSETQ. The ends were cut back, 1 base at V and 2 bases at J, with 13 bases in the middle. The CDR3 loop spans 15 amino acids. The J gene is TRBJ2-7, the V gene TRBV5-1; maybe TRBD2 (5 bases). Sequencing was performed on PBMCs. The TCR sequence derives from a man between 60 and 70 years old with lung cancer. The CDR3 DNA sequence: TGCGCCAGCAGCTTGAGAGGGTTCGTACCCTACGAGCAGTACGTC. Translating gives CASSLRGFVPYEQYV.